The clone carrying this T cell receptor (beta chain) came up a few times. This record belongs to a study of blood T cell repertoires in COVID-19. Study information: Italy, Spain and the United States were the sources of the convalescent and acute COVID-19 samples. PBMCs, B-cell-depleted T cells, or T cells were the source of the cDNA or gDNA that made up the material.

Repertoires were generated with immunoSEQ multiplex PCR, while TCRdb's copy carries only in-frame clones and drops some. Here the sample spans some 250,000 clones, 87% being singletons. V lost 6 bases and J lost 1, with 13 bases in between. This CDR3 is built from 14 residues. CDR1 and CDR2 from the germline V gene are LNHNV and YYDKDF (reference sequence). The receptor comes from a man aged 60-69 years who had recovered from COVID-19. The chain couples TRBV15 to TRBJ2-7; possible D gene TRBD2, 5 bases. Sequencing input: peripheral blood. CDR3 sequence reads: CATRDGVRSYEQYF. DNA for the CDR3: TGTGCCACCAGGGACGGGGTACGATCCTACGAGCAGTACTTC.